The 31 T cell receptor beta chains below were found in one sample sequenced in a study of shared clonotypes between healthy human individuals (TCRdb year 2020). The library relied on the immunoSEQ multiplex PCR assay. TCRdb holds this immuneACCESS table with in-frame rearrangements only. Some clones are missing; in checked studies, unresolved V genes explain under half, and the rest has no known cause. The sample table records under 1,100,000 clones; about 80% of these occur just once. Of the sample, about 1.5% is held by the ten largest clones. The material sequenced was memory CD4+ T cells sorted from blood. This sample's cell subset or site label indicates: CD45RA-negative fraction. All receptors come from a man between 18 and 35 years old in good health.

The V call is TRBV23-1, the J call TRBJ1-2; a weak D match, TRBD1 (5 bases). TRBV23-1 counts as an open reading frame of uncertain function. The CDR3 totals 16 residues. Trimming left V 2 bases short and J 0 bases short, with 13 bases between. The DNA for the CDR3 is TGCGCCAGCAGTCAAGGGGACTTTACGACTAACTATGGCTACACCTTC. Translated, it gives CASSQGDFTTNYGYTF.

The V gene is TRBV28, the J gene TRBJ2-7; a possible D gene is TRBD2 (6 bases). The length of the CDR3 is 14 residues. Per germline, CDR1 MDHEN and CDR2 SYDVKM. Trimming left V 7 bases short and J 0 bases short, with 13 bases between. The CDR3 DNA sequence: TGTGCCAGCAACGGGGACTCGAGCTCCTACGAGCAGTACTTC. Translated, it gives CASNGDSSSYEQYF.

Written as DNA, the CDR3 is TGTGCCTGGAGCGGGGGCAGACCCTACGAGCAGTACTTC. Protein: CAWSGGRPYEQYF. The chain joins TRBV30 to TRBJ2-7; the D call may be TRBD1 or TRBD2 (6 bases each). Germline-derived CDR1 and CDR2 are GTSNPN and SVGIG (reference sequence). Trimming shortened V by 3 bases and J by 2 bases, and 11 bases separated the two germline ends. The CDR3 sequence is 13 residues long.

V usage is TRBV27 and J usage is TRBJ1-2; D not resolved. The length of the CDR3 is 12 residues. V was cut by 5 bases and J by 2 bases, with 6 bases left in between. Germline CDR1 and CDR2: MNHEY and SMNVEV (reference sequence). The CDR3, as DNA: TGTGCCAGCAGTACCGGAAACTATGGCTACACCTTC. It translates to CASSTGNYGYTF.

CDR3 coding DNA: TGCGCCAGCAGCACTTACTACGAGCAGTACTTC. Translated, it gives CASSTYYEQYF. The rearrangement uses TRBV5-1 and TRBJ2-5; D not certain. The tail of the sequence fits TRBJ2-7 better, so the J call may be wrong. The CDR3 length is 11 residues. CDR1 is SGHRS and CDR2 is YFSETQ in the germline V gene.

The rearrangement uses TRBV6-5 and TRBJ1-6, with D perhaps TRBD1 (5 bases). V gave up 11 bases and J gave up 7 bases, with 15 bases separating them. The CDR3 is 13 amino acids. Germline-derived CDR1 and CDR2 are MNHEY and SVGAGI. Here the CDR3 reads CASKGFGNSPLHF. The CDR3 bases are TGTGCCTCCAAGGGGTTTGGGAATTCACCCCTCCACTTT.

The J gene is TRBJ1-3, the V gene TRBV20-1; D gene ambiguous. The CDR3 runs to 11 residues. Germline CDR1 and CDR2: DFQATT and SNEGSKA (reference sequence). Trimming stripped 3 bases from V and 4 bases from J, with 4 bases between. CDR3 in DNA: TGCAGTGCTAGGATAGGAAACACCATATATTTT. As protein: CSARIGNTIYF.

Details on this clone: Other DNA sequences in this specimen translate into the identical CDR3. The chain has TRBV30 and TRBJ1-1; a possible D gene is TRBD1 (5 bases). Germline V gives CDR1 GTSNPN, CDR2 SVGIG (reference sequence). The V end lost 0 bases, the J end lost 4 bases, and 9 bases lay between the germline ends. This CDR3 has 13 residues. CDR3 sequence reads: CAWSVQGVTEAFF. The CDR3 DNA reads as TGTGCCTGGAGTGTACAAGGGGTCACTGAAGCTTTCTTT.

Written as DNA, the CDR3 is TGTGCCAGCAAAAGGGGAAGGGCGGACGAGCAGTACTTC. It yields the protein CASKRGRADEQYF. The V and J genes are TRBV6-6 and TRBJ2-7, with D perhaps matching TRBD1 (5 bases). In germline, CDR1 is MNHNY, CDR2 SVGAGI (reference sequence). V was shortened by 7 bases and J by 5 bases, with 15 bases between the two germline ends. This CDR3 comprises 13 residues.

The table lists this clone with many counts. This chain links TRBV29-1 with TRBJ2-2; a weak D match, TRBD1 (6 bases). Trimming pared 6 bases from V and 6 bases from J, leaving 17 bases between. Per the germline V gene, CDR1 is SQVTM and CDR2 is ANQGSEA. The CDR3 has 14 residues. The CDR3 is CSVGWGHKSGELFF. In DNA form, the CDR3 reads TGCAGCGTGGGGTGGGGACATAAATCCGGGGAGCTGTTTTTT.

CDR3 DNA: TGCGCCAGCAGCCTGGGGACAGCCTCTAATGAGCAGTTCTTC. Its translation is CASSLGTASNEQFF. The genes are TRBV5-1 and TRBJ2-1; TRBD1 aligns across 7 bases. V lost 4 bases, J lost 7 bases, and 8 bases stayed unmatched. The CDR3 totals 14 residues. Germline V CDR1 and CDR2: SGHRS, YFSETQ.

Ten or more counts support this clone. This chain joins TRBV5-1 and TRBJ2-3, with D possibly matching TRBD2 (5 bases). The germline gives CDR1 SGHRS, CDR2 YFSETQ. The V end lost 4 bases, the J end lost 6 bases, and 12 bases lay between the germline ends. The CDR3 spans 13 residues. The CDR3 sequence: CASSAEAADTQYF. DNA for the CDR3: TGCGCCAGCAGCGCGGAGGCCGCGGATACGCAGTATTTT.

The chain uses TRBV4-3 and TRBJ2-3; D perhaps matches TRBD2 (6 bases). The CDR3 covers 14 residues. The germline gives CDR1 LGHNA, CDR2 YSLEER. Trimming took off 6 bases at V and 1 base at J, with 11 bases between the two ends. The CDR3 sequence: CASSRLGGTDTQYF. The CDR3 DNA reads TGCGCCAGCAGTCGACTAGGCGGCACAGATACGCAGTATTTT.

This clone was picked up a small number of times. The chain couples TRBV5-1 to TRBJ1-6; D is undetermined. The CDR3 loop spans 15 amino acids. V lost 4 bases, J lost 5 bases, and 13 bases lay in between. From germline, CDR1 is SGHRS and CDR2 YFSETQ. CDR3 bases: TGCGCCAGCAGCCCGCGGACGGTTGATAATTCACCCCTCCACTTT. Residues: CASSPRTVDNSPLHF. Using reference TRBV5-1 and TRBJ1-6 for the parts outside the CDR3, the full variable domain is KAGVTQTPRYLIKTRGQQVTLSCSPISGHRSVSWYQQTPGQGLQFLFEYFSETQRNKGNFPGRFSGRQFSNSRSEMNVSTLELGDSALYLCASSPRTVDNSPLHFGNGTRLTVT.

The chain recombines TRBV5-1 with TRBJ1-3; 9 bases fit TRBD1. Per the germline V gene, CDR1 is SGHRS and CDR2 is YFSETQ. V lost 4 bases, J lost 4 bases, and 6 bases stayed unmatched. CDR3 size: 15 residues. CDR3 DNA: TGCGCCAGCAGCAAAGGGACAGGGTTCGGAAACACCATATATTTT. Translation gives CASSKGTGFGNTIYF.

Points on this clone: An end of the junction does not agree with germline; a read error may underlie this. The V call is TRBV7-7, the J call TRBJ2-1; tentatively, D is TRBD1 (6 bases). The CDR3 sequence is 15 residues long. Germline V gene lookup returns CDR1 SSHAT and CDR2 FNYEAQ (reference sequence). This CDR3 is CASSLAGAESNEQFF. CDR3 coding DNA: TGTGCTAGCAGCTTAGCAGGGGCCGAGAGCAATGAGCAGTTCTTC.

As concerns this clone: The sample holds other DNA sequences that translate to the same CDR3. The chain carries TRBV7-9 and TRBJ2-3; 9 nucleotides line up with TRBD1. The CDR3 runs to 15 residues. The germline CDR1 and CDR2 sequences are SEHNR and FQNEAQ (reference sequence). Trimming cost V 5 bases and J 0 bases; bases outside gene matches: 3. CDR3 residues: CASSPQGASTDTQYF. The CDR3 bases are TGTGCCAGCAGCCCACAGGGGGCTAGCACAGATACGCAGTATTTT.

The V gene is TRBV18, the J gene TRBJ2-5; D gene uncertain. Germline V CDR1 and CDR2: KGHSH, LQKENI. CDR3 size: 15 residues. Trimming left V 3 bases short and J 3 bases short, with 14 bases between. The CDR3 sequence: CASSPFTRAEETQYF. CDR3 coding DNA: TGTGCCAGCTCACCGTTTACAAGGGCCGAAGAGACCCAGTACTTC.

Regarding this clone: The same CDR3 can be traced to other DNA sequences in this sample. The rearrangement uses TRBV18 and TRBJ2-5; 7 positions agree with TRBD1. The trim removed 4 bases at V and 5 bases at J, leaving 4 bases unmatched. CDR3 length: 13 amino acids. Germline CDR1 and CDR2: KGHSH and LQKENI. This CDR3 is CASSLRQGETQYF. CDR3 bases: TGTGCCAGCTCACTTCGACAGGGTGAGACCCAGTACTTC.

This clone was seen repeatedly, ten times or more. This chain joins TRBV6-5 and TRBJ2-5; D possibly uses TRBD1 or TRBD2 (5 bases each). The V gene lost 1 base and the J gene lost 5 bases, with 5 bases spanning the gap. CDR1 MNHEY and CDR2 SVGAGI come from the germline V gene. This CDR3 comprises 12 residues. CDR3 residues: CASSYWGETQYF. CDR3 in DNA: TGTGCCAGCAGTTACTGGGGGGAGACCCAGTACTTC.

V usage is TRBV7-9 and J usage is TRBJ2-7; TRBD1 matches 12 bases. V lost 3 bases, J lost 5 bases, and 2 bases stayed unmatched. Germline V gene lookup returns CDR1 SEHNR and CDR2 FQNEAQ (reference sequence). CDR3 length equals 14 residues. The CDR3 loop is CASSLGQGAHEQYF. CDR3 DNA: TGTGCCAGCAGCTTGGGACAGGGGGCCCACGAGCAGTACTTC.

For this clone: The sample holds other DNA sequences that translate to the same CDR3. The chain has TRBV15 and TRBJ1-1, with D unresolved. Germline V gene lookup returns CDR1 LNHNV and CDR2 YYDKDF (reference sequence). This CDR3 has 13 residues. V dropped 3 bases and J dropped 0 bases, with 5 bases sitting between them. The CDR3 protein is CATSSIMNTEAFF. CDR3 nucleotide sequence: TGTGCCACCAGCAGTATCATGAACACTGAAGCTTTCTTT.

This chain links TRBV5-4 with TRBJ2-3; TRBD2 is a possible D gene (5 bases). Germline-derived CDR1 and CDR2 are SGHNT and YYREEE (reference sequence). Trimming removed 7 bases at V and 4 bases at J, with 25 bases between. The CDR3 contains 17 residues. CDR3 residues: CASPASTGNSAADTQYF. DNA of the CDR3: TGTGCCAGCCCAGCTTCAACGGGAAATAGCGCAGCAGATACGCAGTATTTT.

This clone has just one count. The V and J genes are TRBV7-3 and TRBJ1-1; D not certain. V was shortened by 3 bases and J by 1 base, with 6 bases between the two germline ends. This CDR3 region has 13 residues. Germline V CDR1 and CDR2: SGHTA, FQGTGA. CDR3 sequence (DNA): TGTGCCAGCAGCTTGATGGCGAACACTGAAGCTTTCTTT. Translated: CASSLMANTEAFF.

The chain employs TRBV18 and TRBJ2-3, with D possibly TRBD1 on 5 matching bases. Germline V gene lookup returns CDR1 KGHSH and CDR2 LQKENI. This CDR3 is built from 15 residues. With 6 bases removed from V and 1 base from J, the gap between germline ends came to 14 bases. The CDR3 region is CASSSGQLGTDTQYF. CDR3 coding DNA: TGTGCCAGCTCCTCCGGACAACTCGGCACAGATACGCAGTATTTT.

Note on this clone: Other DNA sequences within the sample encode an identical CDR3. V and J are TRBV11-2 and TRBJ2-7; D uncertain. CDR3 length equals 11 residues. Germline loops: CDR1 SGHAT, CDR2 FQNNGV. Trimming removed 5 bases at V and 4 bases at J, with 6 bases between. DNA of the CDR3: TGTGCCAGCAGCCCTAGATACGAGCAGTACTTC. Its translation is CASSPRYEQYF.

The rearrangement uses TRBV5-1 and TRBJ1-5; TRBD1 agrees at 7 bases. The junction had 7 bases not matched to a gene; V was cut back by 4 bases and J by 3 bases. The CDR3 consists of 15 residues. Germline V lookup: CDR1 SGHRS, CDR2 YFSETQ. The CDR3 sequence: CASSPGTALNQPQHF. CDR3 bases: TGCGCCAGCAGCCCCGGGACAGCTCTCAATCAGCCCCAGCATTTT.

This clone was detected a few times. Other DNA sequences within the sample encode an identical CDR3. The chain employs TRBV25-1 and TRBJ1-6, with D unclear. Germline values: CDR1 MGHDK, CDR2 SYGVNS. V lost 3 bases and J 6 bases, leaving 6 bases between the germline ends. CDR3 size: 13 residues. The CDR3 is CASSDRTNSPLHF. The CDR3, as DNA: TGTGCCAGCAGTGACCGAACTAATTCACCCCTCCACTTT.

The V call is TRBV14, the J call TRBJ2-7, with a weak D call TRBD1 (5 bases). Per the germline V gene, CDR1 is SGHDN and CDR2 is FVKESK. V lost 1 base to trimming and J lost 4 bases, with 8 bases between them. The CDR3 covers 13 residues. CDR3 DNA: TGTGCCAGCAGCCAAGCCCAGGGTTACGAGCAGTACTTC. This translates into CASSQAQGYEQYF.

As regards this clone: This sample also contains other DNA sequences that code for the same CDR3. This chain joins TRBV9 and TRBJ2-3, with 9 bases that match TRBD2. In germline, CDR1 is SGDLS, CDR2 YYNGEE. CDR3 length: 15 residues. V lost 0 bases and J lost 1; bases outside the gene matches: 0. The CDR3 sequence is CASSVGTSGTDTQYF. The CDR3 DNA is TGTGCCAGCAGCGTAGGGACTAGCGGCACAGATACGCAGTATTTT.

This chain joins TRBV28 and TRBJ2-4, with 11 positions matching TRBD1. Germline V CDR1 and CDR2: MDHEN, SYDVKM. The CDR3 spans 18 residues. J was trimmed by 1 base and V by 3 bases; bases with no gene match: 8. The CDR3 here is CASSFPGQGGIAKNIQYF. In DNA form, the CDR3 reads TGTGCCAGCAGTTTTCCGGGACAGGGGGGTATCGCCAAAAACATTCAGTACTTC.